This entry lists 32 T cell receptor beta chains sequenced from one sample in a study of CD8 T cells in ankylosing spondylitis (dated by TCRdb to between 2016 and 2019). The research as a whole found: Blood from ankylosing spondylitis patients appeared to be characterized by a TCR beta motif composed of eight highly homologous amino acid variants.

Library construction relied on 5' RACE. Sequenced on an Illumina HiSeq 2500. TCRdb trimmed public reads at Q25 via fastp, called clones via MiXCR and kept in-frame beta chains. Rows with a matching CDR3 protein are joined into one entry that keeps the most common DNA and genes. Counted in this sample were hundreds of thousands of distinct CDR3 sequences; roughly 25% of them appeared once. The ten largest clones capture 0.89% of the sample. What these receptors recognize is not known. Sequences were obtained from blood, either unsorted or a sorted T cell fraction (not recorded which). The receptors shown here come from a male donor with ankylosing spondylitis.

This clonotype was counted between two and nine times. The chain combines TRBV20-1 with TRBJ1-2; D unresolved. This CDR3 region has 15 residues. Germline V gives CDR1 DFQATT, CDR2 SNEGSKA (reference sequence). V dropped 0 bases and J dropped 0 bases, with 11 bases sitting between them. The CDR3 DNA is TGCAGTGCTAGAGATCCCGGCGGATCTAACTATGGCTACACCTTC. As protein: CSARDPGGSNYGYTF.

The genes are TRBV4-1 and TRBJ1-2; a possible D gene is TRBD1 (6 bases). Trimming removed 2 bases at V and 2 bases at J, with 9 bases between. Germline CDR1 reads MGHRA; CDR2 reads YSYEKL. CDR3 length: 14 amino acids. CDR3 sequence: CASSQNTGNYGYTF. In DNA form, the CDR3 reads TGCGCCAGCAGCCAAAATACAGGGAACTATGGCTACACCTTC.

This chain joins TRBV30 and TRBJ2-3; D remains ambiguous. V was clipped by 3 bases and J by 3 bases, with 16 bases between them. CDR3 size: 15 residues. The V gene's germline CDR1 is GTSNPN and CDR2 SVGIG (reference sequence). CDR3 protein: CAWRIDRSRTDTQYF. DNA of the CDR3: TGTGCCTGGAGAATCGACCGCAGCCGAACAGATACGCAGTATTTT. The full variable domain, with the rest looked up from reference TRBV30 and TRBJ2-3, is SQTIHQWPATLVQPVGSPLSLECTVEGTSNPNLYWYRQAAGRGLQLLFYSVGIGQISSEVPQNLSASRPQDRQFILSSKKLLLSDSGFYLCAWRIDRSRTDTQYFGPGTRLTVL.

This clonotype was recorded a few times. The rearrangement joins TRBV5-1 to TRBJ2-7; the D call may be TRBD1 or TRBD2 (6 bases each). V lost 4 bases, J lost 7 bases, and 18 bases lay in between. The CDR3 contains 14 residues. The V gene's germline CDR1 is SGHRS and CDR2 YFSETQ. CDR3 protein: CASSIRDTGGEQYF. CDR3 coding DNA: TGCGCCAGCAGCATCCGGGACACAGGAGGGGAGCAGTACTTC.

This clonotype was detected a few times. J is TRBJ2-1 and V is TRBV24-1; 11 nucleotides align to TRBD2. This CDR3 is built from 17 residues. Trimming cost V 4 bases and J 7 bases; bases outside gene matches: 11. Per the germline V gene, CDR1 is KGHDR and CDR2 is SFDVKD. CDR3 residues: CATSETSGGPSRNEQFF. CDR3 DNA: TGTGCCACCAGTGAAACTAGCGGGGGCCCCTCTAGGAATGAGCAGTTCTTC.

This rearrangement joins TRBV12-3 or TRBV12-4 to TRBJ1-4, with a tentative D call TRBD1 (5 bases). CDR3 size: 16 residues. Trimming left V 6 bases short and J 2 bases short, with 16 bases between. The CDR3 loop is CASRPPGIRTNEKLFF. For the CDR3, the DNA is TGTGCCAGCAGGCCCCCAGGGATCCGGACTAATGAAAAACTGTTTTTT.

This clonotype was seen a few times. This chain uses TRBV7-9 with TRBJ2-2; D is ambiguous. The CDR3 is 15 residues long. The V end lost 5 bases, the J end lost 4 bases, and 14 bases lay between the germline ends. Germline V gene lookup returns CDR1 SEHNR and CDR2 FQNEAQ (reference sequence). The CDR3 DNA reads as TGTGCCAGCAGCGACGGGCCCCGAAGCACCGGGGAGCTGTTTTTT. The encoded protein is CASSDGPRSTGELFF.

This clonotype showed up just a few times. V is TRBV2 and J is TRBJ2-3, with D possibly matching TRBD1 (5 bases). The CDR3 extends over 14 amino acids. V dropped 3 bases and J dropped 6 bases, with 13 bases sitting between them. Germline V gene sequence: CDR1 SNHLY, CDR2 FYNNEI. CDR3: CASSELGPTDTQYF. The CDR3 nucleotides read TGTGCCAGCAGTGAGCTGGGGCCGACCGATACGCAGTATTTT.

CDR3 DNA sequence: TGTGCCAGCAGTGGGGACCAGGACGTGTTCTATGGCTACACCTTC. Translation: CASSGDQDVFYGYTF. The chain is built from TRBV25-1 and TRBJ1-2, with D possibly being TRBD1 (5 bases). The germline V gene encodes CDR1 MGHDK and CDR2 SYGVNS. The V gene lost 4 bases and the J gene lost 4 bases, with 16 bases spanning the gap. The CDR3 length is 15 residues.

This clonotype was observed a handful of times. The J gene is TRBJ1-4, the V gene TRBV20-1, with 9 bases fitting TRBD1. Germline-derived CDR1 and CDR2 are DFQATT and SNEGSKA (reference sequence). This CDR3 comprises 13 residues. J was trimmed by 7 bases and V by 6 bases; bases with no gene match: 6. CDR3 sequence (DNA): TGCAGTGCACCGGACAGGGGAGGTGAAAAACTGTTTTTT. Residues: CSAPDRGGEKLFF.

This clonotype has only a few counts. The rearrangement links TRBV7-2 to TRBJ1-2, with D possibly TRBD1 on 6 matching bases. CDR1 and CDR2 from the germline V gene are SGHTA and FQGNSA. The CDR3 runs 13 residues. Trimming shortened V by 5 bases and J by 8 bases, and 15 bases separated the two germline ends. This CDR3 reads CASSGRAGVGYTF. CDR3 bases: TGTGCCAGCAGCGGAAGAGCAGGGGTGGGCTACACCTTC.

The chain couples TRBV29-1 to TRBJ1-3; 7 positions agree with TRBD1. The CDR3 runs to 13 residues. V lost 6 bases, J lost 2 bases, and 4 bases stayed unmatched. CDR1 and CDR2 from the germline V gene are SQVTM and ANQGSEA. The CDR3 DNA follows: TGCAGCGTGGGAGACAGGGCTGGAAACACCATATATTTT. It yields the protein CSVGDRAGNTIYF.

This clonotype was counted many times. CDR3 in DNA: TGTGCCAGCAGCACGCGGGGCGGAGAGACCCAGTACTTC. As protein: CASSTRGGETQYF. The V and J genes are TRBV12-3 or TRBV12-4 and TRBJ2-5; D is perhaps TRBD2 (6 bases). The CDR3 is made up of 13 amino acids. The V and J ends lost 6 bases and 4 bases respectively, with 12 bases between them.

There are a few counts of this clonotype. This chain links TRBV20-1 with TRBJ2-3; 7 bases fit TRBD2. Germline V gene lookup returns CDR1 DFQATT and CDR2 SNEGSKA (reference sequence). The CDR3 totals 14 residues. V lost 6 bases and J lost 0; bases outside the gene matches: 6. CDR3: CSAREDTSTDTQYF. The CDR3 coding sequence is TGCAGTGCACGGGAGGACACCAGCACAGATACGCAGTATTTT.

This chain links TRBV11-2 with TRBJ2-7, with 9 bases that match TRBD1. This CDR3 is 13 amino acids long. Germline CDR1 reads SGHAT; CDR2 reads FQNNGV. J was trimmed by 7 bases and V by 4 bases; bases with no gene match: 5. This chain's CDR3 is CASSWTGEREQYV. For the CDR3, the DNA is TGTGCCAGCAGCTGGACAGGGGAGAGGGAGCAGTACGTC.

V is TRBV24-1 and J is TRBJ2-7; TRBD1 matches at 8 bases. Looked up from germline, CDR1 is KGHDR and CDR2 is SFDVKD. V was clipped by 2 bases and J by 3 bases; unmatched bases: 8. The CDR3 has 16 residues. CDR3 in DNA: TGTGCCACCAGTGATTCCACCCCACAGGGGGGCTACGAGCAGTACTTC. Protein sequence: CATSDSTPQGGYEQYF.

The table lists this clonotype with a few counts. The CDR3 loop reads CASSAQQGSDTEAFF. CDR3 sequence (DNA): TGTGCCAGCAGCGCACAACAGGGGTCAGACACTGAAGCTTTCTTT. The chain uses TRBV7-6 and TRBJ1-1, with 7 bases aligning to TRBD1. J lost 3 bases, V lost 5 bases, and 9 bases had no gene match. Germline V lookup: CDR1 SGHVS, CDR2 FNYEAQ. CDR3 length equals 15 residues.

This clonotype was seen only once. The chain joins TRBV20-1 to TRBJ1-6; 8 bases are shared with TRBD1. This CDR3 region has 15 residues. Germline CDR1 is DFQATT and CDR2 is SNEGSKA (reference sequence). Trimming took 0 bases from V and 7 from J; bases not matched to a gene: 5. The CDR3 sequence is CSARDLTGGNSPLHF. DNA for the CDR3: TGCAGTGCTAGAGATCTTACAGGGGGAAATTCACCCCTCCACTTT.

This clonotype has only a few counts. The CDR3 here is CATSSGTGGVSYEQYF. In DNA form, the CDR3 reads TGTGCCACCAGCAGTGGAACAGGGGGGGTCTCCTACGAGCAGTACTTC. V gene TRBV15 combines with J gene TRBJ2-7, with D perhaps matching TRBD1 (8 bases). Looked up from germline, CDR1 is LNHNV and CDR2 is YYDKDF (reference sequence). V was cut by 3 bases and J by 0 bases, with 15 bases left in between. The CDR3 extends over 16 amino acids.

The CDR3 region is CSAPRGGGSYIETQYF. CDR3 coding DNA: TGCAGTGCCCCCCGGGGAGGCGGGAGTTATATAGAGACCCAGTACTTC. The genes are TRBV20-1 and TRBJ2-5, with 7 bases lining up with TRBD2. Germline loops: CDR1 DFQATT, CDR2 SNEGSKA (reference sequence). The CDR3 spans 16 residues. The junction had 17 bases not matched to a gene; V was cut back by 6 bases and J by 4 bases.

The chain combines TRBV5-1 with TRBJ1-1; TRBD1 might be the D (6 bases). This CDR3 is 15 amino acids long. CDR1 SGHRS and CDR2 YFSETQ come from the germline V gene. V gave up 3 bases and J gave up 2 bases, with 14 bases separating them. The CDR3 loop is CASSWAGDFNTEAFF. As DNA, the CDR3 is TGCGCCAGCAGCTGGGCAGGGGACTTTAACACTGAAGCTTTCTTT.

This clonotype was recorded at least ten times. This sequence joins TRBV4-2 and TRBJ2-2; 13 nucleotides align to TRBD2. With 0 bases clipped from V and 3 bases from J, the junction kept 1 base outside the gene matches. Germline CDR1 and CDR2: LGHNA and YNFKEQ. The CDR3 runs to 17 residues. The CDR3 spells CASSQEGLAGDTGELFF. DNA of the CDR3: TGTGCCAGCAGCCAAGAAGGACTAGCGGGAGACACCGGGGAGCTGTTTTTT.

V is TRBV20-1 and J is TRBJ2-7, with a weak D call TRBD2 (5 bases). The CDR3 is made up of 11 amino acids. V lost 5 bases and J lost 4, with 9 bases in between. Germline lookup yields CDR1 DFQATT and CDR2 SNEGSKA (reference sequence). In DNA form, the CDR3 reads TGCAGTGCTGGGAGCGAGTACGAGCAGTACTTC. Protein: CSAGSEYEQYF.

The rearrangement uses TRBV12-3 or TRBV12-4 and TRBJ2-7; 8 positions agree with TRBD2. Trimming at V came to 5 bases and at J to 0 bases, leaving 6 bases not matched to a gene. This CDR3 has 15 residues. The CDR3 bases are TGTGCCAGCAGTCCCCGGCGGGAGGCCTCCTACGAGCAGTACTTC. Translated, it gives CASSPRREASYEQYF.

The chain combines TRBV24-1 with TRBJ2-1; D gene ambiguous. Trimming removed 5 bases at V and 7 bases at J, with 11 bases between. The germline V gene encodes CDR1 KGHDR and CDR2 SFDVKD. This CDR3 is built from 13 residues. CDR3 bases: TGTGCCACCAGTGTTTGGCCCATGAATGAGCAGTTCTTC. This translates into CATSVWPMNEQFF.

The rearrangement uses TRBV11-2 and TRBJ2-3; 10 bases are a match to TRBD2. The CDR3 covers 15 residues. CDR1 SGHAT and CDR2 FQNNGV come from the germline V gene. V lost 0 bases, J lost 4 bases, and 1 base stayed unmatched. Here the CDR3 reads CASSLDGLAADTQYF. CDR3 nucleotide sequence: TGTGCCAGCAGCTTAGATGGACTAGCGGCAGATACGCAGTATTTT.

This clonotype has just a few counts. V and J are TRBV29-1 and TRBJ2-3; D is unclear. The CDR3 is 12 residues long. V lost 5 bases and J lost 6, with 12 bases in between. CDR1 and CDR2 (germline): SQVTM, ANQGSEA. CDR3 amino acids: CSVSLVRDTQYF. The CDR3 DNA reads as TGCAGCGTTTCTTTGGTTCGGGATACGCAGTATTTT.

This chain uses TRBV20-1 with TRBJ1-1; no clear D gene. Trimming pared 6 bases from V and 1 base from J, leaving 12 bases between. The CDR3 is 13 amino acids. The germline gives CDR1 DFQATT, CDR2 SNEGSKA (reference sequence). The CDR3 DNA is TGCAGTGCCCCGGACGAAAAGAACACTGAAGCTTTCTTT. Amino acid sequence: CSAPDEKNTEAFF.

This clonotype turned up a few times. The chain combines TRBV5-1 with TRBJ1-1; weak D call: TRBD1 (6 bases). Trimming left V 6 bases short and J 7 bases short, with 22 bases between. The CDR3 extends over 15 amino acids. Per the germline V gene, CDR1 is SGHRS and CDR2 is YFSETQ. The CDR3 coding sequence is TGCGCCAGCACCGCTTCTGGGGGCAGGTCGATTGAAGCTTTCTTT. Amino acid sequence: CASTASGGRSIEAFF.

The CDR3 DNA reads as TGTGCCAGCACCACCTCCGGGACTAGCTACACAGATACGCAGTATTTT. Its translation is CASTTSGTSYTDTQYF. The chain carries TRBV7-2 and TRBJ2-3; TRBD2 aligns across 9 bases. The J segment lost 2 bases and the V segment lost 7 bases, leaving 10 bases of the junction unmatched. The germline CDR1 and CDR2 sequences are SGHTA and FQGNSA. This CDR3 region has 16 residues.

CDR3 region: CASSMGQGGLWTF. The CDR3 DNA is TGCGCCAGCAGCATGGGACAGGGCGGATTGTGGACCTTC. The genes are TRBV5-1 and TRBJ1-2, with 9 bases identical to TRBD1. Germline CDR1 is SGHRS and CDR2 is YFSETQ. V shed 4 bases, J shed 14 bases, and the junction held 12 bases outside the gene matches. The CDR3 sequence is 13 residues long.

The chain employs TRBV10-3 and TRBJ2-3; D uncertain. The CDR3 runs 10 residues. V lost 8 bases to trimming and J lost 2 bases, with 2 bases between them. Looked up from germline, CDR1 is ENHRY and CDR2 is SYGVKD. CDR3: CAIATDTQYF. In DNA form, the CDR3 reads TGTGCCATCGCCACAGATACGCAGTATTTT.